Shown below are 28 T cell receptor beta chains from a single sample sequenced in a study of early T cells in non-severe SARS-CoV-2 infection. MiXCR was run by TCRdb on the 5' RACE reads, yielding one entry per CDR3 protein. The sample lists 85,000 to 100,000 distinct CDR3 sequences; more than 9.5% were seen once. The sequences come from whole blood, collected at baseline. The receptors come from an adult who was a healthcare worker with PCR-confirmed SARS-CoV-2 infection or an uninfected control (not recorded which).

This clonotype appeared many times. This chain joins TRBV6-6 and TRBJ1-1; unclear D gene. CDR3 length: 13 amino acids. V was cut by 2 bases and J by 2 bases, with 6 bases left in between. Germline CDR1 reads MNHNY; CDR2 reads SVGAGI (reference sequence). This CDR3 reads CASSYDINTEAFF. CDR3 DNA: TGTGCCAGCAGTTACGACATCAACACTGAAGCTTTCTTT.

Ten or more counts support this clonotype. The genes are TRBV5-1 and TRBJ1-2, with D tentatively TRBD1 (6 bases). The CDR3 is made up of 20 amino acids. The germline CDR1 and CDR2 sequences are SGHRS and YFSETQ. Trimming took off 4 bases at V and 3 bases at J, with 31 bases between the two ends. The CDR3 spells CASSTLQGVASRGKDYGYTF. CDR3 nucleotides: TGCGCCAGCAGCACCCTCCAGGGTGTCGCATCCAGGGGCAAAGACTATGGCTACACCTTC.

This chain joins TRBV3-1 and TRBJ1-2; D is undetermined. The CDR3 contains 14 residues. Trimming took 0 bases from V and 4 from J, leaving 9 bases between them. In germline, CDR1 is LGHDT, CDR2 YNNKEL (reference sequence). As DNA, the CDR3 is TGTGCCAGCAGCCAAGACGCTGCAAGCTATGGCTACACCTTC. Amino acid sequence: CASSQDAASYGYTF.

This clonotype was seen a few times. This rearrangement joins TRBV27 to TRBJ2-7, with D unclear. Trimming shortened V by 3 bases and J by 8 bases, and 14 bases separated the two germline ends. The CDR3 length is 13 residues. In germline, CDR1 is MNHEY, CDR2 SMNVEV (reference sequence). The CDR3, as DNA: TGTGCCAGCAGTTTTTACGGGCTCAGCCAGCAGTACTTC. Its protein is CASSFYGLSQQYF.

Only a few counts were recorded for this clonotype. The V gene is TRBV10-3, the J gene TRBJ2-7; D is uncertain. CDR3 length equals 11 residues. The ends were cut back, 6 bases at V and 5 bases at J, with 8 bases in the middle. Germline CDR1 and CDR2: ENHRY and SYGVKD. CDR3 residues: CAIRRLHEQYF. In DNA form, the CDR3 reads TGTGCCATCAGAAGGCTCCACGAGCAGTACTTC.

There are a few counts of this clonotype. V gene TRBV6-4 combines with J gene TRBJ2-2; D uncertain. The CDR3 has 13 amino acids. Trimming took 2 bases from V and 4 from J, leaving 5 bases between them. Germline V gene sequence: CDR1 MRHNA, CDR2 SNTAGT. CDR3 region: CASSDRATGELFF. In DNA form, the CDR3 reads TGTGCCAGCAGTGACAGGGCCACCGGGGAGCTGTTTTTT.

This clonotype has more than one count but fewer than ten. The chain combines TRBV6-1 with TRBJ1-2, with 10 bases matching TRBD1. V was pared by 5 bases and J by 4 bases, with 7 bases of the junction left unmatched. The germline CDR1 and CDR2 sequences are MNHNS and SASEGT. The CDR3 is 15 residues long. The CDR3 bases are TGTGCCAGCAGTACCCCGGGACAGGGGAGCTATGGCTACACCTTC. As protein: CASSTPGQGSYGYTF.

The chain has TRBV27 and TRBJ2-7; TRBD2 aligns across 10 bases. Germline values: CDR1 MNHEY, CDR2 SMNVEV (reference sequence). V shed 2 bases and J 3 bases; nucleotides not matched to a gene: 10. The CDR3 is 17 amino acids. The CDR3 loop is CASSLRSRTSGYYEQYF. DNA for the CDR3: TGTGCCAGCAGTTTAAGGTCGCGGACTAGCGGATACTACGAGCAGTACTTC.

With respect to this clonotype: The junction departs from germline at one end; a sequencing error may be responsible. The chain uses TRBV3-1 and TRBJ1-1; tentatively, D is TRBD1 (5 bases). CDR1 is LGHDT, CDR2 YNNKEL, per germline (reference sequence). The length of the CDR3 is 14 residues. The CDR3 nucleotides read TGTGTCAGCAGCCACCTGTTGGGGGGCACTGAAGCTTTCTTT. As protein: CVSSHLLGGTEAFF.

This clonotype was found a few times. The chain carries TRBV6-2 or TRBV6-3 and TRBJ1-1; D is possibly TRBD1 (5 bases). The length of the CDR3 is 15 residues. Germline loops: CDR1 MNHEY, CDR2 SVGEGT. V was trimmed by 6 bases and J by 2 bases, leaving 16 bases between them. CDR3 DNA: TGTGCCAGCAGACCCGACCGACAGATTAACACTGAAGCTTTCTTT. Its protein product is CASRPDRQINTEAFF.

This clonotype was seen ten or more times. The rearrangement joins TRBV5-4 to TRBJ1-4; 10 nucleotides agree with TRBD1. Trimming at V came to 3 bases and at J to 6 bases, leaving 2 bases not matched to a gene. The CDR3 runs 14 residues. CDR1 and CDR2 (germline): SGHNT, YYREEE (reference sequence). The CDR3 spells CASSSGTGDEKLFF. CDR3 bases: TGTGCCAGCAGCTCCGGGACAGGGGATGAAAAACTGTTTTTT.

The rearrangement uses TRBV2 and TRBJ2-5, with D maybe TRBD1 (5 bases). The germline V gene has CDR1 SNHLY and CDR2 FYNNEI. V was clipped by 4 bases and J by 1 base, with 16 bases between them. This CDR3 spans 16 amino acids. The CDR3 DNA reads TGTGCCAGCAGTGCCGGTTCCAGGGTCACCCAAGAGACCCAGTACTTC. Translating it yields CASSAGSRVTQETQYF.

This clonotype came up a few times. The V call is TRBV10-3, the J call TRBJ2-3, with 8 bases identical to TRBD2. J lost 4 bases, V lost 0 bases, and 6 bases had no gene match. The CDR3 covers 16 residues. The germline CDR1 and CDR2 sequences are ENHRY and SYGVKD. The CDR3 bases are TGTGCCATCAGTGAGTCGACGGGCGGGGGGTCAGATACGCAGTATTTT. This codes for CAISESTGGGSDTQYF.

Many counts were recorded for this clonotype. The chain carries TRBV11-2 and TRBJ2-1, with 7 bases lining up with TRBD2. The CDR3 loop spans 16 amino acids. V gave up 1 base and J gave up 4 bases; unmatched junction bases: 7. From germline, CDR1 is SGHAT and CDR2 FQNNGV. Written as DNA, the CDR3 is TGTGCCAGCAGCTTAGCCGGGGGGAGGGTTTACAATGAGCAGTTCTTC. It specifies CASSLAGGRVYNEQFF.

This clonotype was detected ten times or more. This rearrangement joins TRBV13 to TRBJ2-7; D is ambiguous. The CDR3 is 11 residues long. The germline V gene encodes CDR1 PRHDT and CDR2 FYEKMQ (reference sequence). V lost 2 bases and J lost 4, with 3 bases in between. CDR3 sequence: CASSLIYEQYF. DNA of the CDR3: TGTGCCAGCAGCTTAATATACGAGCAGTACTTC.

This rearrangement joins TRBV20-1 to TRBJ1-1; D is perhaps TRBD1 (5 bases). CDR3 length equals 11 residues. The V end lost 7 bases, the J end lost 6 bases, and 12 bases lay between the germline ends. CDR1 is DFQATT and CDR2 is SNEGSKA in the germline V gene (reference sequence). CDR3 nucleotides: TGCAGTGTGGCGCAGGGACCTGAAGCTTTCTTT. Encoded protein: CSVAQGPEAFF.

Ten or more counts support this clonotype. This rearrangement joins TRBV12-3 or TRBV12-4 to TRBJ2-3, with D tentatively TRBD1 or TRBD2 (5 bases each). Trimming shortened V by 3 bases and J by 3 bases, and 13 bases separated the two germline ends. The CDR3 is 15 amino acids. CDR3 bases: TGTGCCAGCAGTTTTGGGGGATCGAGGACAGATACGCAGTATTTT. It codes for CASSFGGSRTDTQYF.

This chain uses TRBV6-6 with TRBJ1-5; tentatively, D is TRBD1 (6 bases). The CDR3 has 14 amino acids. Germline assignment: CDR1 MNHNY and CDR2 SVGAGI (reference sequence). V was cut by 6 bases and J by 11 bases, with 20 bases left in between. The CDR3 coding sequence is TGTGCCAGCAGACTGACAGGTGGAAGTGAGGCCCAGCATTTT. Its protein is CASRLTGGSEAQHF.

At least ten counts were recorded for this clonotype. The V call is TRBV5-1, the J call TRBJ2-3; 8 positions agree with TRBD2. CDR1 and CDR2 (germline): SGHRS, YFSETQ. CDR3 length: 17 residues. The J segment lost 1 base and the V segment lost 4 bases, leaving 11 bases of the junction unmatched. The CDR3 loop is CASSHSPGRARTDTQYF. Here the CDR3 DNA reads TGCGCCAGCAGCCATAGCCCCGGGAGGGCCCGCACAGATACGCAGTATTTT.

This clonotype occurred a few times. The chain is built from TRBV3-1 and TRBJ2-5, with D perhaps TRBD2 (5 bases). Trimming shortened V by 4 bases and J by 3 bases, and 15 bases separated the two germline ends. Per germline, CDR1 LGHDT and CDR2 YNNKEL (reference sequence). The CDR3 runs 15 residues. CDR3 coding DNA: TGTGCCAGCAGCCCTTCCGGCGGGCGAAAAGAGACCCAGTACTTC. This codes for CASSPSGGRKETQYF.

A note on this clonotype: A single base separates this from a much larger clone, so it may be a read error. V is TRBV7-2 and J is TRBJ2-7; D may match TRBD1 or TRBD2 (5 bases each). The CDR3 consists of 12 residues. Trimming stripped 4 bases from V and 3 bases from J, with 7 bases between. Germline V CDR1 and CDR2: SGHTA, FQGNSA. DNA of the CDR3: TGTGCCAGCAGCTGGGACGGCTACGAGCAGTACTTC. Its protein is CASSWDGYEQYF.

The chain is built from TRBV7-9 and TRBJ2-7; TRBD1 matches at 7 bases. Germline CDR1 is SEHNR and CDR2 is FQNEAQ (reference sequence). The CDR3 runs to 12 residues. J gave up 3 bases and V 5 bases, and 1 base lay outside the gene matches. The CDR3 coding sequence is TGTGCCAGCAGCAGACAGGGCTACGAGCAGTACTTC. Residues: CASSRQGYEQYF.

J is TRBJ2-1 and V is TRBV5-1, with 9 bases lining up with TRBD1. After removal of 3 bases from V and 9 bases from J, the junction contained 1 base not matched to a gene. Per the germline V gene, CDR1 is SGHRS and CDR2 is YFSETQ. This CDR3 contains 12 residues. The CDR3 coding sequence is TGCGCCAGCAGCTGGGACAGGGTTGAGCAGTTCTTC. Translated, it gives CASSWDRVEQFF.

This clonotype was picked up a small number of times. This chain connects TRBV6-1 to TRBJ2-1, with D perhaps TRBD1 (6 bases). The CDR3 has 16 amino acids. The germline V gene has CDR1 MNHNS and CDR2 SASEGT. Trimming removed 0 bases at V and 6 bases at J, with 15 bases between. The CDR3 DNA is TGTGCCAGCAGTGAAGCGCTAGGGGGAGCGACCAATGAGCAGTTCTTC. This codes for CASSEALGGATNEQFF.

The chain joins TRBV9 to TRBJ2-3; TRBD2 matches 7 bases. V shed 4 bases, J shed 0 bases, and the junction held 11 bases outside the gene matches. The CDR3 is made up of 17 amino acids. Germline V gene data show CDR1 as SGDLS and CDR2 as YYNGEE. CDR3 protein: CASSPGLAVTSTDTQYF. The CDR3 region has the DNA TGTGCCAGCAGCCCCGGGCTAGCGGTAACTAGCACAGATACGCAGTATTTT.

The J gene is TRBJ2-7, the V gene TRBV13, with D possibly matching TRBD2 (6 bases). Germline lookup yields CDR1 PRHDT and CDR2 FYEKMQ (reference sequence). CDR3 length equals 14 residues. Trimming took 5 bases from V and 2 from J, leaving 13 bases between them. CDR3: CASSRRLGTYEQYF. CDR3 DNA: TGTGCCAGCAGCCGTAGACTAGGGACCTACGAGCAGTACTTC. Together with reference TRBV13 and TRBJ2-7, the CDR3 gives the full variable domain: AAGVIQSPRHLIKEKRETATLKCYPIPRHDTVYWYQQGPGQDPQFLISFYEKMQSDKGSIPDRFSAQQFSDYHSELNMSSLELGDSALYFCASSRRLGTYEQYFGPGTRLTVT.

This chain uses TRBV5-1 with TRBJ2-5; 11 bases map to TRBD1. Germline values: CDR1 SGHRS, CDR2 YFSETQ. J gave up 4 bases and V 4 bases, and 6 bases lay outside the gene matches. The CDR3 is 15 amino acids. The CDR3: CASSLPDRGLETQYF. Written as DNA, the CDR3 is TGCGCCAGCAGCCTGCCGGACAGGGGGCTAGAGACCCAGTACTTC.

The V gene is TRBV10-3, the J gene TRBJ2-2; D gene uncertain. Germline lookup yields CDR1 ENHRY and CDR2 SYGVKD. The CDR3 loop spans 12 amino acids. The V end was cut by 7 bases, the J end by 1 base, with 4 bases between. CDR3 nucleotides: TGTGCCATCACCAAGAACACCGGGGAGCTGTTTTTT. Protein: CAITKNTGELFF.